A selection of T cell receptor beta chains follows, all from one sample in a study of neurological immune-mediated disorders. Each CDR3 protein gets one entry after TCRdb re-called the 5' RACE reads with MiXCR. The sample shows 78,000 or so distinct CDR3 sequences, roughly 4.7% of them seen only once. The sample comprised PBMCs. Receptor source: a woman aged 30 to 39 with multiple sclerosis. CDR3s include the opening cysteine and the closing phenylalanine or tryptophan. D genes are given only for firm matches. Clone size is given for some rows only: seen once, a few or many times, or a class if the clone is expanded.

v_gene	d_gene	j_gene	abundance	CDR3aa	CDR3nt
TRBV12-3/TRBV12-4	NA	TRBJ2-3	many	CASSRGLGTDTQYF	TGTGCCAGCAGCAGAGGACTCGGCACAGATACGCAGTATTTT
TRBV20-1	NA	TRBJ1-2	many	CSAPTDGNYGYTF	TGCAGTGCTCCGACGGACGGTAACTATGGCTACACCTTC
TRBV28	TRBD1	TRBJ1-2	many	CASSSGQGSDGYTF	TGTGCCAGCAGTTCCGGACAGGGATCAGATGGCTACACCTTC
TRBV5-1	NA	TRBJ1-1	NA	CASSLTRGGVTEAFF	TGCGCCAGCAGCTTGACCAGGGGTGGCGTCACTGAAGCTTTCTTT
TRBV20-1	TRBD2	TRBJ2-4	NA	CSALTPTSGSFKNIQYF	TGCAGTGCTCTGACCCCGACTAGCGGGAGTTTCAAAAACATTCAGTACTTC
TRBV18	NA	TRBJ1-6	NA	CASSPGTFGNSPLHF	TGTGCCAGCTCCCCCGGGACCTTCGGAAACTCACCCCTCCACTTT
TRBV4-2	TRBD1	TRBJ1-6	many	CASSQDGTGNSPLHF	TGTGCCAGCAGCCAAGACGGGACAGGGAATTCACCCCTCCACTTT
TRBV5-1	NA	TRBJ2-2	many	CARQGNTGELFF	TGCGCCAGACAGGGGAACACCGGGGAGCTGTTTTTT
TRBV28	NA	TRBJ2-3	few	CASSPPTRRVTDTQYF	TGTGCCAGCAGCCCACCAACTAGACGGGTCACAGATACGCAGTATTTT
TRBV20-1	TRBD2	TRBJ2-5	many	CSALVAGGQETQYF	TGCAGTGCTTTAGTGGCGGGGGGGCAGGAGACCCAGTACTTC
TRBV7-8	TRBD2	TRBJ2-4	many	CASRPGTSGAGAKNIQYF	TGTGCCAGCCGGCCCGGGACTAGCGGCGCTGGAGCCAAAAACATTCAGTACTTC
TRBV5-1	TRBD1	TRBJ2-1	many	CASSISEQGFEQFF	TGCGCCAGCAGCATCTCCGAACAGGGGTTCGAGCAGTTCTTC
TRBV5-1	NA	TRBJ1-6	many	CASSPLPPSSYNSPLHF	TGCGCCAGCAGCCCCCTTCCACCAAGCTCCTATAATTCACCCCTCCACTTT
TRBV2	NA	TRBJ1-1	many	CASNPTVNTEAFF	TGTGCCAGCAACCCGACGGTGAACACTGAAGCTTTCTTT
TRBV9	NA	TRBJ2-7	NA	CASKPGKDAYEQYF	TGTGCCAGCAAACCGGGAAAGGATGCCTACGAGCAGTACTTC
TRBV11-2	TRBD1	TRBJ2-3	many	CASSDTGTGPGDTQYF	TGTGCCAGCAGCGATACCGGGACAGGGCCCGGCGATACGCAGTATTTT
TRBV20-1	NA	TRBJ2-1	many	CSARDPRGGYNEQFF	TGCAGTGCTAGAGATCCAAGGGGCGGGTACAATGAGCAGTTCTTC
TRBV7-6	NA	TRBJ2-6	NA	CASTPEARSGANVLTF	TGTGCCAGCACCCCCGAAGCCCGCTCTGGGGCCAACGTCCTGACTTTC
TRBV20-1	NA	TRBJ1-5	few	CSASQGNQPQHF	TGCAGTGCCAGCCAGGGGAATCAGCCCCAGCATTTT
TRBV5-1	NA	TRBJ2-5	many	CASSLDVSGLETQYF	TGCGCCAGCAGCTTGGATGTTTCGGGGCTGGAGACCCAGTACTTC
TRBV7-2	TRBD1	TRBJ2-1	many	CASSSTGQDYNEQFF	TGTGCCAGCAGCTCAACCGGACAGGACTACAATGAGCAGTTCTTC
TRBV6-6	TRBD2	TRBJ2-5	many	CASGLAGVGETQYF	TGTGCCAGTGGACTAGCGGGAGTAGGGGAGACCCAGTACTTC
TRBV5-1	NA	TRBJ2-1	many	CASSLAWGLYNEQFF	TGCGCCAGCAGCTTGGCATGGGGGCTCTACAATGAGCAGTTCTTC
TRBV5-5	NA	TRBJ1-6	many	CASSFGAPSYPLHF	TGTGCCAGCAGCTTTGGGGCCCCCAGTTATCCCCTCCACTTT
TRBV10-3	NA	TRBJ2-7	many	CAISESRGRGPYEQYF	TGTGCCATCAGTGAGTCGCGGGGTCGGGGACCCTACGAGCAGTACTTC
TRBV29-1	NA	TRBJ1-1	many	CSVLGRMNTEAFF	TGCAGCGTTCTAGGACGGATGAACACTGAAGCTTTCTTT
TRBV7-8	TRBD2	TRBJ2-5	few	CASSHGMSSGAQETQYF	TGTGCCAGCAGCCACGGGATGTCTAGCGGGGCTCAAGAGACCCAGTACTTC
TRBV7-9	NA	TRBJ1-3	many	CASSPGRGRWDTGRDTIYF	TGTGCCAGCAGCCCCGGTCGCGGACGGTGGGACACCGGTCGGGACACCATATATTTT
TRBV5-5	NA	TRBJ1-1	many	CASSLEVMYTEAFF	TGTGCCAGCAGCTTGGAAGTCATGTACACTGAAGCTTTCTTT
TRBV5-1	NA	TRBJ2-7	NA	CASSLGQGAGDEQYF	TGCGCCAGTAGCCTCGGGCAGGGTGCCGGGGACGAGCAGTACTTC
TRBV5-1	TRBD2	TRBJ2-1	many	CASLREGLAGVLYNEQFF	TGCGCCAGCCTCAGGGAGGGACTAGCGGGGGTCCTATACAATGAGCAGTTCTTC
TRBV7-8	TRBD2	TRBJ2-3	many	CASSLVSGSTDTQYF	TGTGCCAGCAGCTTAGTTAGCGGGAGCACAGATACGCAGTATTTT
TRBV20-1	TRBD2	TRBJ2-1	many	CSLAGGRSSYNEQFF	TGCAGCCTAGCGGGAGGGAGATCCTCCTACAATGAGCAGTTCTTC
TRBV24-1	NA	TRBJ2-7	many	CATSDVTYEQYF	TGTGCCACCAGTGATGTGACCTACGAGCAGTACTTC
TRBV5-1	TRBD2	TRBJ2-5	many	CASSPSGRGETQYF	TGCGCCAGCAGCCCATCCGGGAGGGGGGAGACCCAGTACTTC
TRBV4-1	NA	TRBJ2-1	NA	CASSQAYSPYNEQFF	TGCGCCAGCAGCCAAGCTTACAGCCCCTACAATGAGCAGTTCTTC
TRBV20-1	NA	TRBJ1-1	many	CSARDQGWSTEAFF	TGCAGTGCTAGAGATCAAGGGTGGAGCACTGAAGCTTTCTTT
TRBV5-1	TRBD2	TRBJ2-5	NA	CASRIGRGNSGSGETQYF	TGCGCCAGCAGAATTGGGAGAGGTAATAGCGGGAGTGGAGAGACCCAGTACTTC
TRBV5-6	TRBD2	TRBJ2-1	many	CASSLGLKRGSYNEQFF	TGTGCCAGCAGCTTGGGCCTCAAGCGGGGCTCCTACAATGAGCAGTTCTTC
TRBV7-7	TRBD2	TRBJ2-3	many	CASSPRRGTPGDTQYF	TGTGCCAGCAGCCCCCGGCGGGGGACCCCTGGCGATACGCAGTATTTT
TRBV5-1	TRBD1	TRBJ1-5	many	CASSLAAGGPNQPQHF	TGCGCCAGCAGCTTGGCCGCAGGGGGCCCCAATCAGCCCCAGCATTTT
TRBV20-1	NA	TRBJ1-3	many	CSARDSAAGSSGNTIYF	TGCAGTGCTAGAGATTCGGCAGCAGGGAGCTCTGGAAACACCATATATTTT
TRBV7-9	NA	TRBJ2-7	many	CASTQLYSYEQYF	TGTGCCAGCACCCAGCTGTACTCCTACGAGCAGTACTTC
TRBV19	TRBD2	TRBJ2-3	NA	CASSELAGMRHTQYF	TGTGCCAGTAGTGAACTAGCGGGGATGAGGCATACGCAGTATTTT
TRBV20-1	NA	TRBJ2-2	few	CSARLPPATVTGELFF	TGCAGTGCTAGACTCCCTCCGGCGACCGTCACCGGGGAGCTGTTTTTT
TRBV27	NA	TRBJ1-6	many	CASSLLKNSPLHF	TGTGCCAGCAGTTTACTAAAGAATTCACCCCTCCACTTT
TRBV20-1	NA	TRBJ2-5	many	CSASVDSQYF	TGCAGTGCTAGTGTAGATTCCCAGTACTTC
TRBV7-8	NA	TRBJ2-7	NA	CASSLLSGGAEQYF	TGTGCCAGCAGCCTACTGTCTGGAGGGGCCGAGCAGTACTTC